One TCR beta chain is described in this entry. Its antigen remains undetermined. Within one base of it there is no much larger clone, and no base qualities were kept. This specimen's time point label, per the study, means: cycle 1 day 1 (C1D1), immediately before nivolumab initiation. Every trial patient had relapsed after autologous stem cell transplantation, and cohorts A, B and C differed in prior brentuximab vedotin exposure. The trial cohort included 55 to 65 patients with relapsed/refractory classical Hodgkin lymphoma, and each patient had a best overall response of complete response, partial response or progressive disease. Trial patients were treated with single-agent nivolumab in the multi-cohort phase II CheckMate 205 trial. Best overall response was determined by an independent review committee according to the 2007 International Working Group response criteria. PBMCs from the trial were collected at three points: immediately before nivolumab initiation (C1D1), and during therapy at cycle 2 day 1 and cycle 4 day 1. Peripheral blood was collected in 8 mL Vacutainer Cell Preparation Tubes, from which PBMCs were isolated by centrifugation and then cryopreserved.

These data belong to a study of PD-1 blockade in classical Hodgkin lymphoma (dated by TCRdb to the early 2020s). With regard to the full study: Nivolumab dosing was 3 mg/kg intravenously every 2 weeks, continuing until either disease progression or unacceptable toxicity. To define a peripheral blood immune signature of response to PD-1 blockade in classical Hodgkin lymphoma, the study combined TCR beta sequencing with CyTOF. Paper-wide results and their limitations: The study was limited to a single clinical trial cohort, and causes of repertoire differences, possibly disease activity or prior therapy, remained undefined. Among trial patients, those achieving complete response had baseline diversity similar to that of newly diagnosed patients, while diversity was significantly lower in partial responders and progressors. Lower diversity was observed in patients in whom nivolumab was started less than 1 year after ASCT, and these patients were excluded from later analyses so that confounding by immune reconstitution would be avoided. CD4+ but not CD8+ TCR diversity rose significantly by C4D1 (p=0.0027 vs p=0.16), most apparent in complete responders (p=0.02). Baseline TCR diversity was reported to be lower in newly diagnosed patients than in healthy donors and to be lower still in relapsed/refractory patients.

Genomic DNA was isolated using the Qiagen DNeasy kit from unsorted PBMCs as well as from negatively selected CD4+ and CD8+ fractions. Using primers that anneal to V and J segments, immunoSEQ multiplex PCR amplified the TCR beta CDR3 regions. A synthetic immune receptor repertoire was used to minimize amplification bias, and remaining bias was computationally removed after sequencing. In the paper's pipeline: Custom Python scripts were used to quantify repertoire diversity as the Shannon entropy index. Unsorted, CD4+ and CD8+ repertoires were examined separately, except in combined analyses, for which CD4+ and CD8+ sequences were merged in silico. A clone counted as expanded when the clone's frequency after treatment rose at least 2-fold relative to C1D1, and clones undetected at baseline were given a pseudocount of 0.5. Singleton clones were defined as clones with 0 or 1 copy at C1D1, and non-singleton clones were defined as clones with 2 or more copies. Clones expanded in unsorted samples were assigned a CD4+, CD8+ or unknown annotation through matching of protein sequences in sorted samples from the same patient. Wilcoxon tests on paired samples were used to test changes in diversity from C1D1 to C4D1. Not all clones reach the TCRdb copy of this immuneACCESS table, which keeps in-frame sequences only. Checked studies attribute under half of the gap to unresolved V genes and leave the rest unexplained. The DNA was the basis for D and trimming; V, J and clone size are from that table. This sample is represented by about 22,000 clones; 69% of them were singletons. The ten largest clones represent about 3.3% of the sample.

CDR1 is given as SEHNR and CDR2 as FQNEAQ, both from the germline V gene (reference sequence). Trimmed from V: 7 bases; trimmed from J: 3 bases; junction bases lacking a gene match: 8. The CDR3 contains 14 residues, cysteine and phenylalanine counted. The only DNA kept is the CDR3, 42 bases in frame from the first base. The V gene is TRBV7-9 and the J gene is TRBJ1-2; 7 bases in the middle match TRBD1. The TCR was taken from a human donor with classical Hodgkin lymphoma. This sample comprised peripheral blood mononuclear cells (PBMCs), obtained at baseline. CDR3 loop: CASTTGVVDYGYTF. The DNA reads TGTGCCAGCACCACAGGGGTGGTTGACTATGGCTACACCTTC.